Listed below are T cell receptor beta chains from one sample, sequenced in a study of CD8 T cells in Susac syndrome. TCRdb fed the immunoSEQ multiplex PCR reads into MiXCR, producing one record per CDR3 protein. The sample records approximately 190,000 distinct CDR3 sequences, 85% to 95% being singletons. Sequencing was carried out using CD8+ T cells from PBMCs. These receptors originate from a human donor with Susac syndrome. Both conserved end residues are part of each CDR3. The order of the fields is clone size, J gene, V gene, D gene, CDR3 DNA, CDR3 protein. A D gene is named only where the DNA matches it firmly. For some rows the clone size is stated as once, few or many, or as a class when expanded; others skip it.

abundance: NA
j_gene: TRBJ1-4
v_gene: TRBV20-1
d_gene: NA
CDR3nt: TGCGGACAGACACATGCAACTAATGAAAAACTGTTTTTT
CDR3aa: CGQTHATNEKLFF

abundance: NA
j_gene: TRBJ1-3
v_gene: TRBV28
d_gene: NA
CDR3nt: TGTGCCAGCAGCTCACCGGGACTTACTGGAAACACCATATATTTT
CDR3aa: CASSSPGLTGNTIYF

abundance: NA
j_gene: TRBJ2-1
v_gene: TRBV4-2
d_gene: TRBD2
CDR3nt: TGTGCCAGCAGCCAAGACCCACTAGCGGGGGGGTTGAGGGAGCAGTTCTTC
CDR3aa: CASSQDPLAGGLREQFF

abundance: NA
j_gene: TRBJ2-1
v_gene: TRBV20-1
d_gene: NA
CDR3nt: TGCAGTGGTACAACCTACGAAAGGTCAAATGAGCAGTTCTTC
CDR3aa: CSGTTYERSNEQFF

abundance: once
j_gene: TRBJ1-5
v_gene: TRBV4-1
d_gene: NA
CDR3nt: TGCGCCAGCAGCCAAGATACTACTCAGCCCCAGCATTTT
CDR3aa: CASSQDTTQPQHF

abundance: once
j_gene: TRBJ1-5
v_gene: TRBV7-2
d_gene: NA
CDR3nt: TGTGCCACCCCCGACAGGACGGATCAGCCCCAGCATTTT
CDR3aa: CATPDRTDQPQHF

abundance: NA
j_gene: TRBJ2-3
v_gene: TRBV28
d_gene: TRBD1
CDR3nt: TGTGCCGGAGGGACAGGGGGCGTAACAGATACGCAGTATTTT
CDR3aa: CAGGTGGVTDTQYF

abundance: NA
j_gene: TRBJ2-4
v_gene: TRBV5-1
d_gene: NA
CDR3nt: TGCGCCAGCAGCGACTTACCAGCCAAAAACATTCAGTACTTC
CDR3aa: CASSDLPAKNIQYF

abundance: once
j_gene: TRBJ2-1
v_gene: TRBV29-1
d_gene: NA
CDR3nt: TGCAGCGCACAGGGGGGGCCCTACAATGAGCAGTTCTTC
CDR3aa: CSAQGGPYNEQFF

abundance: NA
j_gene: TRBJ1-5
v_gene: TRBV24-1
d_gene: TRBD1
CDR3nt: TGTGCCACCAGTGATCGCGGACAGGCTCAGCCCCAGCATTTT
CDR3aa: CATSDRGQAQPQHF

abundance: NA
j_gene: TRBJ2-1
v_gene: TRBV19
d_gene: TRBD2
CDR3nt: TGTGCCAGTAGTATGGAGGTACTAGCGGGACTGAGCTCCTACAATGAGCAGTTCTTC
CDR3aa: CASSMEVLAGLSSYNEQFF

abundance: NA
j_gene: TRBJ2-2
v_gene: TRBV11-2
d_gene: NA
CDR3nt: TGTGCCAGCAGCACCTTCCTCGGGGCCGGGGAGCTGTTTTTT
CDR3aa: CASSTFLGAGELFF

abundance: NA
j_gene: TRBJ2-7
v_gene: TRBV15
d_gene: NA
CDR3nt: TGTGCCACCAGCGGAGGAGGGGGGTCCAACGAGCAGTACTTC
CDR3aa: CATSGGGGSNEQYF

abundance: NA
j_gene: TRBJ1-2
v_gene: TRBV12-5
d_gene: TRBD1
CDR3nt: TGTGCTAGTGGCCTTAAGACAGGGTTCCATGGCTACACCTTC
CDR3aa: CASGLKTGFHGYTF

abundance: NA
j_gene: TRBJ2-7
v_gene: TRBV3-1
d_gene: NA
CDR3nt: TGTGCCAGCAGCCAGGATACTATTGCCGACGAGCAGTACTTC
CDR3aa: CASSQDTIADEQYF

abundance: NA
j_gene: TRBJ2-7
v_gene: TRBV27
d_gene: TRBD2
CDR3nt: TGTGCCAGCAGTCCAGGGACTAGCGGGACGATTTACGAGCAGTACTTC
CDR3aa: CASSPGTSGTIYEQYF

abundance: once
j_gene: TRBJ2-7
v_gene: TRBV9
d_gene: NA
CDR3nt: TGTGCCAGCAGCGTGACTTCCCTAGGGGACGAGCAGTACTTC
CDR3aa: CASSVTSLGDEQYF

abundance: NA
j_gene: TRBJ2-3
v_gene: TRBV7-2
d_gene: TRBD2
CDR3nt: TGTGCCAGCAGCTCCGGACTAGCGGGAGTAGATACGCAGTATTTT
CDR3aa: CASSSGLAGVDTQYF

abundance: NA
j_gene: TRBJ2-7
v_gene: TRBV13
d_gene: TRBD2
CDR3nt: TGTGCCAGCAGCTCAACCGGGACTAGCGGGGGTAGAGACGAGCAGTACTTC
CDR3aa: CASSSTGTSGGRDEQYF

abundance: once
j_gene: TRBJ2-7
v_gene: TRBV6-5
d_gene: TRBD1
CDR3nt: TGTGCCAGCTTTATCAGGGGGCGTAGGTACTACGAGCAGTACTTC
CDR3aa: CASFIRGRRYYEQYF

abundance: once
j_gene: TRBJ2-2
v_gene: TRBV27
d_gene: NA
CDR3nt: TGTGCCAGCAGTCCCCGGGCCCCTGCTGCTGGGGAGCTGTTTTTT
CDR3aa: CASSPRAPAAGELFF

abundance: NA
j_gene: TRBJ1-1
v_gene: TRBV5-1
d_gene: NA
CDR3nt: TGCGCCAGCAGCGAAGAGACAGGGAACACTGAAGCTTTCTTT
CDR3aa: CASSEETGNTEAFF

abundance: NA
j_gene: TRBJ2-1
v_gene: TRBV4-1
d_gene: TRBD2
CDR3nt: TGCGCCAGCAGCCACACGGGACTAGACCAGCAGTTCTTC
CDR3aa: CASSHTGLDQQFF

abundance: NA
j_gene: TRBJ1-2
v_gene: TRBV16
d_gene: NA
CDR3nt: TGTGCCAGCAGCCAATTGGACGGAGGCTACACCTTC
CDR3aa: CASSQLDGGYTF

abundance: NA
j_gene: TRBJ1-2
v_gene: TRBV5-6
d_gene: NA
CDR3nt: TGTGCCAGCAGCTTGGAGGCCGAGCGGTACACCTTC
CDR3aa: CASSLEAERYTF

abundance: NA
j_gene: TRBJ2-5
v_gene: TRBV11-1
d_gene: TRBD1
CDR3nt: TGTGCCAGCAGAGAAGACAGGGAAGGGGAGACCCAGTACTTC
CDR3aa: CASREDREGETQYF

abundance: NA
j_gene: TRBJ1-1
v_gene: TRBV30
d_gene: NA
CDR3nt: TGTGCCTGGAGTGCAGGGTGGGACACTGAAGCTTTCTTT
CDR3aa: CAWSAGWDTEAFF

abundance: NA
j_gene: TRBJ1-1
v_gene: TRBV18
d_gene: NA
CDR3nt: TGTGCCAGCTCACCACTTGAAAGGGGTGAAGCTTTCTTT
CDR3aa: CASSPLERGEAFF

abundance: NA
j_gene: TRBJ2-6
v_gene: TRBV27
d_gene: NA
CDR3nt: TGTGCCAGCAGACGAGACTCTGGGGCCAACGTCCTGACTTTC
CDR3aa: CASRRDSGANVLTF

abundance: NA
j_gene: TRBJ1-1
v_gene: TRBV7-9
d_gene: NA
CDR3nt: TGTGCCAGCAGCCCCCGGAGGGATGCAGTCACCATGAACACTGAAGCTTTCTTT
CDR3aa: CASSPRRDAVTMNTEAFF

abundance: NA
j_gene: TRBJ2-7
v_gene: TRBV2
d_gene: NA
CDR3nt: TGTGCCAGCAGTGGAAGTAGCGAGCAGTACTTC
CDR3aa: CASSGSSEQYF

abundance: NA
j_gene: TRBJ2-4
v_gene: TRBV3-1
d_gene: TRBD2
CDR3nt: TGTGCCAGCAGCCAAGCTAGCGGGAGGGGAGCCAAAAACATTCAGTACTTC
CDR3aa: CASSQASGRGAKNIQYF

abundance: NA
j_gene: TRBJ2-2
v_gene: TRBV9
d_gene: TRBD1
CDR3nt: TGTGCCAGCAGCGAAGCCGGGACAGCCACCGGGGAGCTGTTTTTT
CDR3aa: CASSEAGTATGELFF

abundance: once
j_gene: TRBJ2-2
v_gene: TRBV9
d_gene: NA
CDR3nt: TGTGCCAGCAGCGTAGCTCGGGGGCCGGGGGCCGGGGAGCTGTTTTTT
CDR3aa: CASSVARGPGAGELFF

abundance: NA
j_gene: TRBJ2-3
v_gene: TRBV20-1
d_gene: TRBD1
CDR3nt: TGCAGTGCTAGAGATTGGGGACAGGCTGGTAGCACAGATACGCAGTATTTT
CDR3aa: CSARDWGQAGSTDTQYF

abundance: few
j_gene: TRBJ1-4
v_gene: TRBV7-8
d_gene: NA
CDR3nt: TGTGCCAGCAGCTTAGAATCAACTAATGAAAAACTGTTTTTT
CDR3aa: CASSLESTNEKLFF

abundance: NA
j_gene: TRBJ1-1
v_gene: TRBV7-9
d_gene: NA
CDR3nt: TGTGCCAGCAGCTTTGGGGGGGACACTGAAGCTTTCTTT
CDR3aa: CASSFGGDTEAFF

abundance: NA
j_gene: TRBJ1-2
v_gene: TRBV30
d_gene: NA
CDR3nt: TGTGCCTGGAGTGAAGGTGTCGTGCCTGGCTACACCTTC
CDR3aa: CAWSEGVVPGYTF

abundance: NA
j_gene: TRBJ1-4
v_gene: TRBV6-4
d_gene: NA
CDR3nt: TGTGCCAGCAGTGACTCGACGCCCCCAACTAATGAAAAACTGTTTTTT
CDR3aa: CASSDSTPPTNEKLFF

abundance: NA
j_gene: TRBJ1-4
v_gene: TRBV20-1
d_gene: TRBD1
CDR3nt: TGCAGTGCTAATAGACAGGGGGCGAAGAAACTGTTTTTT
CDR3aa: CSANRQGAKKLFF

abundance: NA
j_gene: TRBJ2-1
v_gene: TRBV5-1
d_gene: NA
CDR3nt: TGCGCCAGCAGCTTGGAGGCGGGATACTACAATGAGCAGTTCTTC
CDR3aa: CASSLEAGYYNEQFF

abundance: NA
j_gene: TRBJ1-1
v_gene: TRBV19
d_gene: NA
CDR3nt: TGTGCCAGTAGTGCGGGCCCCTCGATAACTGAAGCTTTCTTT
CDR3aa: CASSAGPSITEAFF

abundance: NA
j_gene: TRBJ2-1
v_gene: TRBV9
d_gene: TRBD2
CDR3nt: TGTGCCAGCAGCGTTAGCGGGTCGACCTACAATGAGCAGTTCTTC
CDR3aa: CASSVSGSTYNEQFF

abundance: NA
j_gene: TRBJ2-7
v_gene: TRBV5-1
d_gene: NA
CDR3nt: TGCGCCAGCAGCTCTGGGGGGAGAGAGCAGTACTTC
CDR3aa: CASSSGGREQYF

abundance: NA
j_gene: TRBJ2-7
v_gene: TRBV27
d_gene: NA
CDR3nt: TGTGCCAGCCCTTCCGGCGATTTACGCTACGAGCAGTACTTC
CDR3aa: CASPSGDLRYEQYF

abundance: NA
j_gene: TRBJ1-1
v_gene: TRBV6-6
d_gene: NA
CDR3nt: TGTGCCAGCACTCCACTGGAGAACACTGAAGCTTTCTTT
CDR3aa: CASTPLENTEAFF

abundance: NA
j_gene: TRBJ1-2
v_gene: TRBV6-6
d_gene: NA
CDR3nt: TGTGCCAGCAGTATTTCAAAATCCTATGGCTACACCTTC
CDR3aa: CASSISKSYGYTF

abundance: NA
j_gene: TRBJ2-5
v_gene: TRBV11-2
d_gene: NA
CDR3nt: TGTGCCAGCAGCCTACCCGCAGGTAGTCAAGAGACCCAGTACTTC
CDR3aa: CASSLPAGSQETQYF

abundance: NA
j_gene: TRBJ1-1
v_gene: TRBV3-1
d_gene: NA
CDR3nt: TGTGCCAGCAGCCAAGTAGGGACACAAACTGAAGCTTTCTTT
CDR3aa: CASSQVGTQTEAFF